This T cell receptor beta chain was identified during a study of CD8 T cells in Susac syndrome. There are a few counts of this clonotype. The multiple sclerosis control cohort comprised treatment-naive individuals presenting with stable or active relapsing-remitting disease. Per the germline V gene, CDR1 is MNHNS and CDR2 is SASEGT. With 0 bases removed from V and 2 bases from J, the gap between germline ends came to 11 bases. This CDR3 contains 15 residues. Reverse transcription of roughly 0.5 to 1 ug RNA was carried out with random hexamers. TCRdb passed the immunoSEQ multiplex PCR reads through MiXCR, listing each CDR3 protein once. The table has 130,000 or so distinct CDR3 sequences, around 85% seen once; the top ten hold around 0.5%.

Sequenced: CD8+ T cells from PBMCs. The genes are TRBV6-1 and TRBJ2-7; D ambiguous. The clonotype originates from a human donor with multiple sclerosis. CDR3: CASSEASNPTYEQYV. The CDR3 bases are TGTGCCAGCAGTGAAGCTTCGAACCCCACCTACGAGCAGTACGTC.